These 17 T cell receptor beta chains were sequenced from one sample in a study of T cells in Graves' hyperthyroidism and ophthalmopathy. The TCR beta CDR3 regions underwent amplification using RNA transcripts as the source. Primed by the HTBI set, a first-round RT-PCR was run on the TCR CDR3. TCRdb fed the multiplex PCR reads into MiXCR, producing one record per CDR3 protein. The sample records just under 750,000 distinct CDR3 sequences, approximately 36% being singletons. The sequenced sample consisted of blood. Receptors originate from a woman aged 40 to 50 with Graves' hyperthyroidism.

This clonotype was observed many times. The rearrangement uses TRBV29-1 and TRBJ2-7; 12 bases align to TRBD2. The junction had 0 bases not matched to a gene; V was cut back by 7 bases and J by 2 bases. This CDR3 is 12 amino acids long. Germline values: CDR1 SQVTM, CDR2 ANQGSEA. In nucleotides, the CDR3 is TGCAGCGGACTAGCGGGGGCCTACGAGCAGTACTTC. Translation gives CSGLAGAYEQYF.

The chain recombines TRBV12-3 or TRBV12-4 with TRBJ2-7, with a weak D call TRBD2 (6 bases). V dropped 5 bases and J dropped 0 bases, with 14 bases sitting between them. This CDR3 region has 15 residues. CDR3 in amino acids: CASSASATSSYEQYF. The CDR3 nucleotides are TGTGCCAGCAGTGCTAGCGCAACGAGCTCCTACGAGCAGTACTTC.

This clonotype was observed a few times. This CDR3 is CSVVSAESYEQYF. CDR3 in DNA: TGCAGCGTTGTTAGTGCAGAATCCTACGAGCAGTACTTC. The chain recombines TRBV29-1 with TRBJ2-7; D remains unclear. This CDR3 spans 13 amino acids. Germline values: CDR1 SQVTM, CDR2 ANQGSEA. V was pared by 4 bases and J by 1 base, with 11 bases between.

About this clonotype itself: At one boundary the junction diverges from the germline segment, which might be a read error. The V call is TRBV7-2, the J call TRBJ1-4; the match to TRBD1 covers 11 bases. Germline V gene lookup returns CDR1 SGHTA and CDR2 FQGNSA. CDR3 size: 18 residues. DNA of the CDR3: TGTGCCAGCAGCTTAGGAAGAGGACAGGGGGCAACTAATGAAAAACTGCTTTTT. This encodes CASSLGRGQGATNEKLLF.

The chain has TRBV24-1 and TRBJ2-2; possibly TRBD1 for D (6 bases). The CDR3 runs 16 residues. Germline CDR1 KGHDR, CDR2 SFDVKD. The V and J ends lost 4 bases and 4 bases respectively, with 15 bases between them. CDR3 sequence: CATSEPQGSFTGELFF. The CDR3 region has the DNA TGTGCCACCAGTGAACCGCAGGGGTCTTTCACCGGGGAGCTGTTTTTT.

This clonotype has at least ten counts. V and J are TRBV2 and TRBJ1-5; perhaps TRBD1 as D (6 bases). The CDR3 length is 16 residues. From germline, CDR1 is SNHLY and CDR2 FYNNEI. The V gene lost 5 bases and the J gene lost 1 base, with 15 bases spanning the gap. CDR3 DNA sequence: TGTGCCAGCAGTCTTACCCGGGACACGAGCAATCAGCCCCAGCATTTT. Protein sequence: CASSLTRDTSNQPQHF. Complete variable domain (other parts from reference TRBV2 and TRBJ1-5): EPEVTQTPSHQVTQMGQEVILRCVPISNHLYFYWYRQILGQKVEFLVSFYNNEISEKSEIFDDQFSVERPDGSNFTLKIRSTKLEDSAMYFCASSLTRDTSNQPQHFGDGTRLSIL.

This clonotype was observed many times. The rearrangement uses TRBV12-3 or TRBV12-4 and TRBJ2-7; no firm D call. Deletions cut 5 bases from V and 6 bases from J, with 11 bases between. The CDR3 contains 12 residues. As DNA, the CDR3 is TGTGCCAGCAGTCGTAGGTGGGGCGAGCAGTACTTC. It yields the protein CASSRRWGEQYF.

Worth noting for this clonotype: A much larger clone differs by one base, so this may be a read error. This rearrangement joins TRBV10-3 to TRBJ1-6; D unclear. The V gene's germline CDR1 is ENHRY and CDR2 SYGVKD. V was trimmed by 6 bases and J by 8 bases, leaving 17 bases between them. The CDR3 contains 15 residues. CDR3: CAIRQTNGPYSPLHF. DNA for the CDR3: TGTGCCATCAGGCAGACAAACGGGCCCTATTCACCCCTCCACTTT.

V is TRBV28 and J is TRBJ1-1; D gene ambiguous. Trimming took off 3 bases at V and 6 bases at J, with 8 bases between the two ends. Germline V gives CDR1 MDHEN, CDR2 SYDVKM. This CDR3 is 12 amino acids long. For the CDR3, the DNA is TGTGCCAGCAGTTTGAGGGCCGCTGAAGCTTTCTTT. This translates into CASSLRAAEAFF.

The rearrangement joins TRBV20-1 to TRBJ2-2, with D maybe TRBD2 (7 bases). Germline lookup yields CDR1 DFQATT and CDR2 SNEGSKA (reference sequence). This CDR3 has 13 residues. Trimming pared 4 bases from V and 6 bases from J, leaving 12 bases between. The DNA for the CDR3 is TGCAGTGCTAAAGGGGGGGGCCCCGGGGAGCTGTTTTTT. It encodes CSAKGGGPGELFF.

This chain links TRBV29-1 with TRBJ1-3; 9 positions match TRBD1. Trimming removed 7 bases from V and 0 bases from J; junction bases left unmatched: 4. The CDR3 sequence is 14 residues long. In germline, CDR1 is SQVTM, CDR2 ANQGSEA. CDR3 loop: CSAGTGHSGNTIYF. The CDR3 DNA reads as TGCAGCGCGGGGACAGGGCACTCTGGAAACACCATATATTTT.

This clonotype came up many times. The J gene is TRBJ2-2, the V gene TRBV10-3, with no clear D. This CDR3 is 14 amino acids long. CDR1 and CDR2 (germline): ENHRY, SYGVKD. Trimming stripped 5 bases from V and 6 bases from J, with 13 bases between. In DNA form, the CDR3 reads TGTGCCATCAGTCCCGGGCCGACTCCCGGGGAGCTGTTTTTT. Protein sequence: CAISPGPTPGELFF.

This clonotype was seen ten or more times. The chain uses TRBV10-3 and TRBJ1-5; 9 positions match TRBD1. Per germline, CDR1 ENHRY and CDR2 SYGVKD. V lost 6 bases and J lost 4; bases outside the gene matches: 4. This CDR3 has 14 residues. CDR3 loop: CAIRGGTGNQPQHF. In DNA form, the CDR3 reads TGTGCCATCAGGGGAGGGACAGGGAATCAGCCCCAGCATTTT.

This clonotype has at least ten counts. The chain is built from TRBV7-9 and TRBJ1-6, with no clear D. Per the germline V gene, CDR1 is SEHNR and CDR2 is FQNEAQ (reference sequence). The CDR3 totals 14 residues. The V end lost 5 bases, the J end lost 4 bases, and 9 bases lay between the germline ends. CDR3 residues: CASSKTVYNSPLHF. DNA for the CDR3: TGTGCCAGCAGCAAAACAGTGTATAATTCACCCCTCCACTTT.

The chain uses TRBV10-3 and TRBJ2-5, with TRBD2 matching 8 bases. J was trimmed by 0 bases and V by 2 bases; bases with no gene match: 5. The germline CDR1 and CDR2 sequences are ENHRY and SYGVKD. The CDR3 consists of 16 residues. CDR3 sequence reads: CAISEIAGSYQETQYF. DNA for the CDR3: TGTGCCATCAGTGAGATAGCGGGATCGTACCAAGAGACCCAGTACTTC.

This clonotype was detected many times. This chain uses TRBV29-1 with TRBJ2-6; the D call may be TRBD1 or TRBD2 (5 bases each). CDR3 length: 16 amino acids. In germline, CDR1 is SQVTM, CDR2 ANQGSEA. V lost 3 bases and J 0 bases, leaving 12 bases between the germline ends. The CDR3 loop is CSVEAGSDSGANVLTF. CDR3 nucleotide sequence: TGCAGCGTTGAGGCAGGGAGTGACTCTGGGGCCAACGTCCTGACTTTC.

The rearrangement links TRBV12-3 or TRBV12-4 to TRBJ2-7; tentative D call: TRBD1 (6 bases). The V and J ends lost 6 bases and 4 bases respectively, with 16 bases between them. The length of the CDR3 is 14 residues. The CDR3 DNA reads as TGTGCCAGCAGAGGACAGACCTCCAATTACGAGCAGTACTTC. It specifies CASRGQTSNYEQYF.